This T cell receptor beta chain derives from a study of response to subunit inactivated influenza vaccine. Trimming took off 0 bases at V and 5 bases at J, with 13 bases between the two ends. CDR3 length: 16 residues. CDR1 is LGHNA, CDR2 YSLEER, per germline. This clonotype has only a few counts. TCRdb redid the calling of the RT-PCR reads with MiXCR, one entry per CDR3 protein. The data hold around 480,000 distinct CDR3 sequences, with approximately 15% observed a single time. Here the sequenced sample was CD4+ T cells sorted from PBMCs, taken 23 to 25 months after vaccination. J is TRBJ2-2 and V is TRBV4-3; D ambiguous. The receptor's source is a man aged 45-69 years who received an inactivated influenza vaccine. The CDR3 DNA reads TGCGCCAGCAGCCAAGATCCTCTAACTCCAACCGGGGAGCTGTTTTTT. This encodes CASSQDPLTPTGELFF.